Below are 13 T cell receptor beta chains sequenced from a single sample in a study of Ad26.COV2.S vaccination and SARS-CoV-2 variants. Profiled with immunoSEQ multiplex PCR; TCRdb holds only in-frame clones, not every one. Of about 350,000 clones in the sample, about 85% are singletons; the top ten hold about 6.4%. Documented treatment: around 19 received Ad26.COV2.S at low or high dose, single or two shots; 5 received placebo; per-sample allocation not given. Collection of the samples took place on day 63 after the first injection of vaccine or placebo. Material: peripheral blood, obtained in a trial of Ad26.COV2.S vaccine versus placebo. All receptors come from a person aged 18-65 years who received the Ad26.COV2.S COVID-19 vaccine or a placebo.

The CDR3 region is CASSFSQDRSYGYTF. CDR3 coding DNA: TGTGCCAGCAGCTTTTCGCAGGACAGATCTTATGGCTACACCTTC. The rearrangement uses TRBV7-2 and TRBJ1-2; weak D call: TRBD1 (6 bases). The CDR3 runs 15 residues. Germline values: CDR1 SGHTA, CDR2 FQGNSA. V lost 3 bases to trimming and J lost 5 bases, with 16 bases between them.

Here the CDR3 reads CASSSDRLDEQFF. CDR3 nucleotides: TGTGCCAGCAGCTCAGACCGGTTGGATGAGCAGTTCTTC. This sequence joins TRBV11-1 and TRBJ2-1; D gene unclear. Germline V gene lookup returns CDR1 SGHAT and CDR2 FQDESV (reference sequence). CDR3 size: 13 residues. Trimming removed 4 bases at V and 8 bases at J, with 12 bases between. The full variable domain, with the rest looked up from reference TRBV11-1 and TRBJ2-1, is EAEVAQSPRYKITEKSQAVAFWCDPISGHATLYWYRQILGQGPELLVQFQDESVVDDSQLPKDRFSAERLKGVDSTLKIQPAELGDSAMYLCASSSDRLDEQFFGPGTRLTVL.

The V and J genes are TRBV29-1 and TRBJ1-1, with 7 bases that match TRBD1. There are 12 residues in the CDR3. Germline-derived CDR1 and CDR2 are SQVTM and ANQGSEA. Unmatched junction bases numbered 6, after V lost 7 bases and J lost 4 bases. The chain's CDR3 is CSGGGRSTEAFF. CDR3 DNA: TGCAGCGGAGGGGGCCGAAGCACTGAAGCTTTCTTT.

The CDR3 region has the DNA TGTGCCAGCGCCAGGGCTGGGGCCAACGTCCTGACTTTC. This codes for CASARAGANVLTF. The chain joins TRBV28 to TRBJ2-6, with D maybe TRBD1 (5 bases). Trimming left V 8 bases short and J 2 bases short, with 7 bases between. The germline V gene has CDR1 MDHEN and CDR2 SYDVKM. The CDR3 totals 13 residues.

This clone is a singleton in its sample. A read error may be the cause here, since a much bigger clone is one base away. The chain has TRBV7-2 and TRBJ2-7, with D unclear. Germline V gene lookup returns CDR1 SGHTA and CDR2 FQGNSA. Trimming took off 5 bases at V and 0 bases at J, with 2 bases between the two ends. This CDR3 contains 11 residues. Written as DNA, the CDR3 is TGTGCCAGCAGCCCCTCCTACGAGCAGTACTTC. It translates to CASSPSYEQYF.

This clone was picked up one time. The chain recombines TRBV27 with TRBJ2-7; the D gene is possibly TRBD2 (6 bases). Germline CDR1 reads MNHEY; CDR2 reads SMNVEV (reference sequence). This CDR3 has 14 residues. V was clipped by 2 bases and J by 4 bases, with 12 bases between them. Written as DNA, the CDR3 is TGTGCCAGCAGTTTAGGTAGCGGCTTATACGAGCAGTACTTC. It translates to CASSLGSGLYEQYF.

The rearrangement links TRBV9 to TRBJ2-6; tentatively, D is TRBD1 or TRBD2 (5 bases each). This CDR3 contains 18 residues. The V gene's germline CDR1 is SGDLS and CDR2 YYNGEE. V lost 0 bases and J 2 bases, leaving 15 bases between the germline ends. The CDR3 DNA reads TGTGCCAGCAGCGTAGTGGGGACGGCTTCCCCTGGGGCCAACGTCCTGACTTTC. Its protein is CASSVVGTASPGANVLTF.

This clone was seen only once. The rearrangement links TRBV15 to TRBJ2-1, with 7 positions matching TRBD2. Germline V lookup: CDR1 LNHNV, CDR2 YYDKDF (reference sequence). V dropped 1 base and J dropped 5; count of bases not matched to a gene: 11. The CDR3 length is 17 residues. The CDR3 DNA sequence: TGTGCCACCAGCAGAGTAGGATTGGCGGGAGAGAACAATGAGCAGTTCTTC. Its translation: CATSRVGLAGENNEQFF. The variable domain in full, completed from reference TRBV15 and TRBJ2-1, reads DAMVIQNPRYQVTQFGKPVTLSCSQTLNHNVMYWYQQKSSQAPKLLFHYYDKDFNNEADTPDNFQSRRPNTSFCFLDIRSPGLGDTAMYLCATSRVGLAGENNEQFFGPGTRLTVL.

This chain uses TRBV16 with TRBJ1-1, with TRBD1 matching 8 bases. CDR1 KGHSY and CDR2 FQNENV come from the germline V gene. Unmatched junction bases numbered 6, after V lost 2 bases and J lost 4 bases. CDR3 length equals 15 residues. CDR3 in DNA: TGTGCCAGCAGCCAAAGACAGGGGTTTGTCACTGAAGCTTTCTTT. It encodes CASSQRQGFVTEAFF.

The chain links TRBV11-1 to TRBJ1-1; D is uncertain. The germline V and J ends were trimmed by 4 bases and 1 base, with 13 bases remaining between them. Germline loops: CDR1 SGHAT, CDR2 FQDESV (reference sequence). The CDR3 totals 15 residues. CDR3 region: CASSYDFLPNTEAFF. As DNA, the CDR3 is TGTGCCAGCAGCTACGACTTTCTGCCGAACACTGAAGCTTTCTTT. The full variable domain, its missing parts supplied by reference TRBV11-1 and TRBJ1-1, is EAEVAQSPRYKITEKSQAVAFWCDPISGHATLYWYRQILGQGPELLVQFQDESVVDDSQLPKDRFSAERLKGVDSTLKIQPAELGDSAMYLCASSYDFLPNTEAFFGQGTRLTVV.

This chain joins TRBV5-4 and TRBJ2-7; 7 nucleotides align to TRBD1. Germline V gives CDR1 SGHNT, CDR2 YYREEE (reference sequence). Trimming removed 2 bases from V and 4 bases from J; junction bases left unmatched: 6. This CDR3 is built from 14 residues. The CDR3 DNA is TGTGCCAGCAGCTTTGGGGACAGAACATACGAGCAGTACTTC. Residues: CASSFGDRTYEQYF.

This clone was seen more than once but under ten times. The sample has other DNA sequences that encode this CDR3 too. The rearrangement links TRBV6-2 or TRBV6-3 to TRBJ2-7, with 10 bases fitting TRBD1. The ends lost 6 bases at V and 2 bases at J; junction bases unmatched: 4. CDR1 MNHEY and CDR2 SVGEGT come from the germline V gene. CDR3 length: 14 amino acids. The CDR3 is CASSRTGGPYEQYF. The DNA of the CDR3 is TGTGCCAGCAGCCGGACAGGGGGGCCCTACGAGCAGTACTTC.

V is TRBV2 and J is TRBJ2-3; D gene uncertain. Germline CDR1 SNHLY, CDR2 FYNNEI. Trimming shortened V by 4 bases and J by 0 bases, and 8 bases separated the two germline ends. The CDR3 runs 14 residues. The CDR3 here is CASSGLSSTDTQYF. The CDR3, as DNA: TGTGCCAGCAGTGGGCTATCTAGCACAGATACGCAGTATTTT.